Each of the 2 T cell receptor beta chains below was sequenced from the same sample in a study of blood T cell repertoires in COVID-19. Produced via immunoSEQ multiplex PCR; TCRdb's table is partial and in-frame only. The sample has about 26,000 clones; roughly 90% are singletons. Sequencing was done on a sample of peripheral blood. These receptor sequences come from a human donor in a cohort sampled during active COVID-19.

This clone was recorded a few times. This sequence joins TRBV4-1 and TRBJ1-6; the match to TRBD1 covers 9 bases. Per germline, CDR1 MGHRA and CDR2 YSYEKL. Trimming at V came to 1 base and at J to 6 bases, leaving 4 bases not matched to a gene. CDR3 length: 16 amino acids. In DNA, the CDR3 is TGCGCCAGCAGCCAAGGTGGACAGGGGTCTAATTCACCCCTCCACTTT. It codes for CASSQGGQGSNSPLHF.

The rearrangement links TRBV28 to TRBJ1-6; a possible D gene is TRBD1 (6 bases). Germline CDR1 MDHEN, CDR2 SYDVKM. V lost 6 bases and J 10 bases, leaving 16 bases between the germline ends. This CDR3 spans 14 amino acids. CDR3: CASRSAGDGSPLHF. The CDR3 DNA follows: TGTGCCAGCAGGTCGGCAGGGGATGGCTCACCCCTCCACTTT.